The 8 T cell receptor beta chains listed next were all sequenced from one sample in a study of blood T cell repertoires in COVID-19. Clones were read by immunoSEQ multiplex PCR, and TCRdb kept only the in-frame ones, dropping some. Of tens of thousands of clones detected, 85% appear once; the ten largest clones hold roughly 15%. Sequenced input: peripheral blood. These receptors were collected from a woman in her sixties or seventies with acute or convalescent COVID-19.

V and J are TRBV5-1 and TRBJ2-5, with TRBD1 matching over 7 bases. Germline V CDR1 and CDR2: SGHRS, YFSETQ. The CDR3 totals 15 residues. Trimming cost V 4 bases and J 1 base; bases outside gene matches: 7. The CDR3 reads CASSTMAGGQETQYF. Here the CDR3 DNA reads TGCGCCAGCAGCACAATGGCAGGGGGCCAAGAGACCCAGTACTTC.

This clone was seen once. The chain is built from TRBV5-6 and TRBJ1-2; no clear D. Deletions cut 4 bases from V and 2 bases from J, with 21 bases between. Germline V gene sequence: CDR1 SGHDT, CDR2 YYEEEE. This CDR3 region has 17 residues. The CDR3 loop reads CASSHQWWTRGNYGYTF. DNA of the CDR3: TGTGCCAGCAGCCACCAATGGTGGACGAGAGGGAACTATGGCTACACCTTC. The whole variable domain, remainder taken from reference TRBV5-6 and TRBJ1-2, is DAGVTQSPTHLIKTRGQQVTLRCSPKSGHDTVSWYQQALGQGPQFIFQYYEEEERQRGNFPDRFSGHQFPNYSSELNVNALLLGDSALYLCASSHQWWTRGNYGYTFGSGTRLTVV.

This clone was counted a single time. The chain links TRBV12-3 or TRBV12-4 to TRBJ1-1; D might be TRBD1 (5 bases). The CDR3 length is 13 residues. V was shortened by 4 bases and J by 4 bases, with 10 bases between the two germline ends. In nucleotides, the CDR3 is TGTGCCAGCAGTTGGGGCAGGGTCACTGAAGCTTTCTTT. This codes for CASSWGRVTEAFF.

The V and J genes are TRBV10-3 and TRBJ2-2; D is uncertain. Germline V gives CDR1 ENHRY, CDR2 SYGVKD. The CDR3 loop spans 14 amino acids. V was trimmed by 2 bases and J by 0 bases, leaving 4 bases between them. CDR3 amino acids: CAISESSNTGELFF. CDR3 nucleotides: TGTGCCATCAGTGAGAGCTCGAACACCGGGGAGCTGTTTTTT.

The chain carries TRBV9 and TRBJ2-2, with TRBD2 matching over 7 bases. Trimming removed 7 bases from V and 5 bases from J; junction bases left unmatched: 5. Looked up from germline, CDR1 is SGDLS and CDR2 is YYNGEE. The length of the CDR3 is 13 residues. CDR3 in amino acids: CASREENTGELFF. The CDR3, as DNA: TGTGCCAGCCGGGAGGAGAATACCGGGGAGCTGTTTTTT.

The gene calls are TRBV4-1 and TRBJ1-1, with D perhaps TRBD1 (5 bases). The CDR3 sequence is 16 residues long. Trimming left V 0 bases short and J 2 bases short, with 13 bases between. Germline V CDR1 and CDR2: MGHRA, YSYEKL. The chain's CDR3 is CASSQDRTGSNTEAFF. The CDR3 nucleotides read TGCGCCAGCAGCCAAGATCGCACAGGCTCAAACACTGAAGCTTTCTTT.

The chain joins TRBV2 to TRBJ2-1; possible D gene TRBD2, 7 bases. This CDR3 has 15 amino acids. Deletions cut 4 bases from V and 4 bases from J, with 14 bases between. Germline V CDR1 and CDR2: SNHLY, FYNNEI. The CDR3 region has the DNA TGTGCCAGCAGTGTAACCGGGGGGCCTTACAATGAGCAGTTCTTC. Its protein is CASSVTGGPYNEQFF.

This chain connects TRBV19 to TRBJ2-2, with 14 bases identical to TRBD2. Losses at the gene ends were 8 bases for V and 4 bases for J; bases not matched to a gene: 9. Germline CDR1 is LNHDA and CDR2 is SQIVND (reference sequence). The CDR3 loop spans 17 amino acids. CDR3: CASVTSGGAAGTGELFF. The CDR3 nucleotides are TGTGCCAGTGTGACTAGCGGGGGGGCCGCCGGCACCGGGGAGCTGTTTTTT.